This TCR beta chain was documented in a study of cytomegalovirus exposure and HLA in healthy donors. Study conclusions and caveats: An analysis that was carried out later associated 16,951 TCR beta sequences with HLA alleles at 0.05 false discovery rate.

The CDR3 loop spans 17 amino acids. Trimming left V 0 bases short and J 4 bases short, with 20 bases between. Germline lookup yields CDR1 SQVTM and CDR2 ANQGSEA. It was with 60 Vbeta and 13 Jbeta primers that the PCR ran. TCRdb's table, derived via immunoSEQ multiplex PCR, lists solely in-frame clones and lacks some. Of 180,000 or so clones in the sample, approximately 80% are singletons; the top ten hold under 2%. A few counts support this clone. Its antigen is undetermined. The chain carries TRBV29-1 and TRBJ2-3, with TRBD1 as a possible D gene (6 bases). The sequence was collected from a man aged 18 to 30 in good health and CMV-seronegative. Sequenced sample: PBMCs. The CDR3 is CSVEDLQGHRGADTQYF. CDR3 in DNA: TGCAGCGTTGAAGATCTTCAGGGACACCGGGGAGCAGATACGCAGTATTTT.